This T cell receptor beta chain was sequenced during a study of PD-1 blockade in classical Hodgkin lymphoma. Germline V gives CDR1 SGHDT, CDR2 YYEEEE. Deletions cut 1 base from V and 1 base from J, with 5 bases between. This CDR3 is built from 13 residues. Assay: immunoSEQ multiplex PCR; the TCRdb copy retains only in-frame clones and omits some. The repertoire holds tens of thousands of clones, with about three quarters as singletons. Relapses following autologous stem cell transplantation were seen in all patients, with brentuximab vedotin exposure varying. Sequences were derived from peripheral blood mononuclear cells (PBMCs), sampled before the second cycle of nivolumab. This chain joins TRBV5-6 and TRBJ1-1; no clear D gene. This sequence was found in a human donor with classical Hodgkin lymphoma. CDR3 amino acids: CASSLPKNTEAFF. CDR3 sequence (DNA): TGTGCCAGCAGCTTGCCGAAGAACACTGAAGCTTTCTTT. Based on the CDR3 plus reference TRBV5-6 and TRBJ1-1, the full variable domain is DAGVTQSPTHLIKTRGQQVTLRCSPKSGHDTVSWYQQALGQGPQFIFQYYEEEERQRGNFPDRFSGHQFPNYSSELNVNALLLGDSALYLCASSLPKNTEAFFGQGTRLTVV.